This T cell receptor (beta chain) came from a study of T cell changes during pregnancy in multiple sclerosis. This clone was detected once. Generated by immunoSEQ multiplex PCR, the TCRdb table keeps only in-frame clones and is missing some. Of roughly 110,000 clones in the sample, about 89% are singletons; the top ten hold 1.6%. Germline CDR1 is GTSNPN and CDR2 is SVGIG (reference sequence). V was trimmed by 0 bases and J by 1 base, leaving 16 bases between them. The CDR3 contains 17 residues. Specimen: peripheral blood, collected before pregnancy. The chain recombines TRBV30 with TRBJ1-5; D is perhaps TRBD1 (5 bases). This sequence originates from a female donor with multiple sclerosis, enrolled in a pregnancy study. CDR3: CAWSVRGKGISNQPQHF. CDR3 nucleotide sequence: TGTGCCTGGAGTGTGCGGGGGAAAGGAATAAGCAATCAGCCCCAGCATTTT.